The rows below give T cell receptor beta chains drawn from one sample of a study of regulatory T cells in long-lasting Graves disease. One entry per CDR3 protein, called by TCRdb with MiXCR from the multiplex PCR reads. The profile covers over 650,000 distinct CDR3 sequences, with 30% appearing a single time and roughly 46% taken by the ten largest. Sequencing used peripheral blood mononuclear cells (PBMCs), obtained when the disease was refractory, from a patient treated with antithyroid drugs. The receptors here all came from a female donor with Graves disease. Both conserved end residues are part of each CDR3. A D gene is named only where the DNA matches it firmly. Expanded clones are given a class, and other clones once, few, many or no size at all.

J: TRBJ2-2; D: TRBD2; V: TRBV27; size: .; CDR3: CASSLSRSGRAYTGELFF; DNA: TGTGCCAGCAGTTTATCGCGTAGCGGGAGGGCGTACACCGGGGAGCTGTTTTTT
J: TRBJ1-1; D: TRBD1; V: TRBV6-5; size: .; CDR3: CASSYSGTGVFEAFF; DNA: TGTGCCAGCAGTTACTCCGGGACAGGGGTCTTCGAAGCTTTCTTT
J: TRBJ2-4; D: .; V: TRBV6-2/TRBV6-3; size: .; CDR3: CASSEVARTNVAKNIQYF; DNA: TGTGCCAGCAGTGAGGTAGCGCGAACTAATGTAGCCAAAAACATTCAGTACTTC
J: TRBJ2-7; D: TRBD2; V: TRBV27; size: few; CDR3: CASSFVTSMYEQYF; DNA: TGTGCCAGCAGTTTCGTGACTAGCATGTACGAGCAGTACTTC
J: TRBJ1-5; D: .; V: TRBV6-1; size: many; CDR3: CASSDGNQPQHF; DNA: TGTGCCAGCAGTGACGGCAATCAGCCCCAGCATTTT
J: TRBJ1-4; D: TRBD1; V: TRBV7-9; size: few; CDR3: CASSPPDRGDEKLFF; DNA: TGTGCCAGCAGCCCCCCGGACAGGGGAGATGAAAAACTGTTTTTT
J: TRBJ1-1; D: TRBD1; V: TRBV7-9; size: .; CDR3: CASSPQGQGSFF; DNA: TGTGCCAGCAGCCCACAGGGGCAGGGGTCTTTCTTT
J: TRBJ1-1; D: .; V: TRBV19; size: .; CDR3: CASSIEHRVDTEAFF; DNA: TGTGCCAGTAGTATAGAGCACAGGGTAGACACTGAAGCTTTCTTT
J: TRBJ2-3; D: TRBD2; V: TRBV28; size: .; CDR3: CASSPLVEREGTQYF; DNA: TGTGCCAGCAGCCCCTTGGTAGAGCGGGAGGGTACGCAGTATTTT
J: TRBJ1-6; D: .; V: TRBV19; size: many; CDR3: CASRRVAGGGSPLHF; DNA: TGTGCCAGTAGAAGGGTCGCGGGAGGTGGTTCACCCCTCCACTTT
J: TRBJ2-7; D: .; V: TRBV2; size: many; CDR3: CASSEIGSHEQYF; DNA: TGTGCCAGCAGTGAAATAGGTTCCCACGAGCAGTACTTC
J: TRBJ2-1; D: .; V: TRBV7-3; size: few; CDR3: CASSLRGKNAEQFF; DNA: TGTGCCAGCAGCTTACGAGGGAAGAATGCTGAGCAGTTCTTC
J: TRBJ1-1; D: .; V: TRBV11-2; size: many; CDR3: CASSLLGSSTEAFF; DNA: TGTGCCAGCAGCTTGTTAGGGTCGAGCACTGAAGCTTTCTTT
J: TRBJ1-1; D: TRBD1; V: TRBV12-3/TRBV12-4; size: .; CDR3: CASSWGQANTEAFF; DNA: TGTGCCAGCAGTTGGGGACAGGCCAACACTGAAGCTTTCTTT
J: TRBJ2-5; D: .; V: TRBV15; size: .; CDR3: CATSKLLDYQETQYF; DNA: TGTGCCACCAGCAAGCTACTAGACTACCAAGAGACCCAGTACTTC
J: TRBJ1-4; D: .; V: TRBV15; size: .; CDR3: CATSRVGVAEKLFF; DNA: TGTGCCACCAGCAGAGTAGGGGTGGCCGAAAAACTGTTTTTT
J: TRBJ1-5; D: .; V: TRBV28; size: few; CDR3: CASSLWISNQPQHF; DNA: TGTGCCAGCAGTTTATGGATTAGCAATCAGCCCCAGCATTTT
J: TRBJ2-5; D: TRBD2; V: TRBV18; size: few; CDR3: CASSRLAAQETQYF; DNA: TGTGCCAGCTCGCGACTAGCGGCACAAGAGACCCAGTACTTC
J: TRBJ2-5; D: .; V: TRBV15; size: few; CDR3: CATSRGYQETQYF; DNA: TGTGCCACCAGCAGAGGGTACCAAGAGACCCAGTACTTC
J: TRBJ2-4; D: .; V: TRBV6-1; size: .; CDR3: CASSESRDIQYF; DNA: TGTGCCAGCAGTGAAAGCCGTGACATTCAGTACTTC
J: TRBJ1-2; D: .; V: TRBV7-3; size: .; CDR3: CASILDGTGFGYTF; DNA: TGTGCCAGCATCTTAGATGGAACAGGGTTCGGCTACACCTTC
J: TRBJ1-2; D: .; V: TRBV19; size: .; CDR3: CASSIPSGSTGGYTF; DNA: TGTGCCAGTAGTATCCCCTCGGGCTCTACGGGTGGCTACACCTTC
J: TRBJ2-5; D: .; V: TRBV28; size: many; CDR3: CASSLSYQETQYF; DNA: TGTGCCAGCAGTTTAAGTTACCAAGAGACCCAGTACTTC
J: TRBJ2-5; D: .; V: TRBV27; size: few; CDR3: CASTLEPRQETQYF; DNA: TGTGCCAGCACCCTGGAACCGCGCCAAGAGACCCAGTACTTC
J: TRBJ1-3; D: .; V: TRBV20-1; size: .; CDR3: CSASPPNSGNTIYF; DNA: TGCAGTGCTAGCCCCCCGAACTCTGGAAACACCATATATTTT
J: TRBJ1-4; D: TRBD1; V: TRBV9; size: .; CDR3: CASSGGQHTTNEKLFF; DNA: TGTGCCAGCAGCGGGGGACAGCATACAACTAATGAAAAACTGTTTTTT
J: TRBJ1-1; D: .; V: TRBV27; size: once; CDR3: CASSFPGAGAFF; DNA: TGTGCCAGCAGTTTCCCAGGGGCGGGGGCTTTCTTT
J: TRBJ1-2; D: .; V: TRBV12-3/TRBV12-4; size: few; CDR3: CASSPLGNGYTF; DNA: TGTGCCAGCAGTCCCCTGGGGAATGGCTACACCTTC
J: TRBJ1-1; D: .; V: TRBV12-3/TRBV12-4; size: .; CDR3: CASSLVQGPGAAFF; DNA: TGTGCCAGCAGTTTAGTACAGGGTCCGGGGGCAGCTTTCTTT
J: TRBJ1-1; D: .; V: TRBV15; size: .; CDR3: CATSRETGADWFTEAFF; DNA: TGTGCCACCAGCAGAGAAACTGGGGCGGATTGGTTCACTGAAGCTTTCTTT
J: TRBJ1-4; D: .; V: TRBV2; size: many; CDR3: CASRMILQGGEKLFF; DNA: TGTGCCAGCAGAATGATATTACAGGGAGGGGAAAAACTGTTTTTT
J: TRBJ1-2; D: .; V: TRBV5-1; size: few; CDR3: CASGLTDYGYTF; DNA: TGCGCCAGCGGCCTGACAGACTATGGCTACACCTTC
J: TRBJ1-4; D: .; V: TRBV9; size: few; CDR3: CASSIYATNEKLFF; DNA: TGTGCCAGCAGCATTTATGCGACTAATGAAAAACTGTTTTTT
J: TRBJ1-5; D: .; V: TRBV28; size: few; CDR3: CASSALSPDRNQPQHF; DNA: TGTGCCAGCAGTGCCCTCTCCCCCGATCGCAATCAGCCCCAGCATTTT
J: TRBJ1-1; D: TRBD1; V: TRBV27; size: many; CDR3: CASSLGQVTEAFF; DNA: TGTGCCAGCAGTCTTGGACAGGTAACTGAAGCTTTCTTT
J: TRBJ1-1; D: .; V: TRBV30; size: few; CDR3: CAWSVVGSRSEAFF; DNA: TGTGCCTGGAGTGTAGTAGGGTCCAGAAGTGAAGCTTTCTTT
J: TRBJ1-1; D: TRBD1; V: TRBV5-1; size: many; CDR3: CASSLEGAQFTEAFF; DNA: TGTGCCAGCAGCTTGGAGGGGGCCCAATTCACTGAAGCTTTCTTT
J: TRBJ2-7; D: TRBD1; V: TRBV7-2; size: .; CDR3: CASSLDRVTEQYF; DNA: TGTGCCAGCAGCTTGGACAGGGTGACCGAGCAGTACTTC
J: TRBJ2-7; D: TRBD1; V: TRBV20-1; size: once; CDR3: CSASSRGGVYEQYF; DNA: TGCAGTGCTAGTTCGAGAGGGGGCGTCTACGAGCAGTACTTC
J: TRBJ1-5; D: .; V: TRBV12-3/TRBV12-4; size: .; CDR3: CASRLRRSNQPQHF; DNA: TGTGCCAGCAGACTCAGGAGAAGCAATCAGCCCCAGCATTTT
J: TRBJ2-6; D: .; V: TRBV25-1; size: .; CDR3: CASSSTRSSGANVLTF; DNA: TGTGCCAGCAGTTCTACTAGATCGTCTGGGGCCAACGTCCTGACTTTC
J: TRBJ1-2; D: TRBD1; V: TRBV27; size: few; CDR3: CASSLKQGPNYGYTF; DNA: TGTGCCAGCAGTTTAAAACAGGGGCCCAACTATGGCTACACCTTC
J: TRBJ1-1; D: TRBD1; V: TRBV12-3/TRBV12-4; size: few; CDR3: CASSLGSTGEAEAFF; DNA: TGTGCCAGCAGTTTGGGCTCGACAGGGGAGGCTGAAGCTTTCTTT
J: TRBJ2-3; D: TRBD1; V: TRBV7-6; size: .; CDR3: CASSLGPGTGTLTDTQYF; DNA: TGTGCCAGCAGCTTAGGCCCCGGGACAGGGACACTCACAGATACGCAGTATTTT
J: TRBJ2-2; D: .; V: TRBV19; size: .; CDR3: CASENRASRELFF; DNA: TGTGCCTCGGAGAACAGGGCCTCCCGGGAGCTGTTTTTT
J: TRBJ2-7; D: TRBD2; V: TRBV6-1; size: once; CDR3: CASTRLAGGPTYEQYF; DNA: TGTGCCAGCACCCGACTAGCGGGAGGGCCGACCTACGAGCAGTACTTC
J: TRBJ1-5; D: TRBD1; V: TRBV6-1; size: .; CDR3: CASSDPGTGGNQPQHF; DNA: TGTGCCAGCAGTGATCCCGGGACAGGGGGCAATCAGCCCCAGCATTTT